This T cell receptor (beta chain) originates from a study of cytomegalovirus exposure and HLA in healthy donors (dated by TCRdb to between 2016 and 2019). Regarding the study in general: According to an earlier analysis of 587 of the donors, 150 million to 200 million T cells yielded over 90 million unique TCR beta sequences and about 300 Gb of sequence data. Roughly 300 gigabases of sequencing data and 75 million to 85 million unique TCR sequences made up an early release that covered approximately 650 HLA-typed donors. Among the roughly 400 genotyped donors, more than 70% belonged to the genetic ancestry cluster associated with self-reported Caucasian donors. The study aimed to test whether cataloging public T cell receptors could reveal signatures of past pathogen exposure. The study profiled the T cell repertoires of under 700 subjects by immunosequencing and related them to cytomegalovirus serostatus. In addition to the first cohort of about 650 subjects, a separate validation cohort of under 150 different subjects was used. The study combined high-throughput TCR immunosequencing, statistical association of individual TCRs with disease status, and machine learning to predict cytomegalovirus infection status. In a later analysis, previously published TCR beta repertoires from 600 to 850 donors were re-analyzed and high-resolution HLA genotyping was added so that TCR occurrence patterns could be studied. In the later analysis, no new phenotypic data were used to find candidate immune exposures; instead, reliance was placed on TCR beta sequences and their occurrence across donors. In an earlier analysis of 500 to 650 of the donors, high-throughput TCR beta sequencing was used to judge whether each TCR beta V gene segment behaved as functional or pseudogenic. Donor age, sex, ethnicity and CMV serostatus were collected together with the repertoire data. A later genetic analysis took genome-wide SNP genotypes for about three fifths of the 666 donors and used that subset as a discovery cohort. Every discovery cohort repertoire had been produced on one sequencing platform. HLA typing included class I and class II loci at four-digit resolution. Typing coverage varied by locus: roughly 620-640 donors for A, B, C, DRB1 and DQB1; approximately 560 for DQA1; around 570 for DPA1; approximately 490 for DPB1. Four to six DR-DQ haplotypes were handled as single units for association and clustering because linkage in the cohort was strong. On average, over 200,000 unique TCR beta nucleotide sequences were sequenced per donor among more than 350 genotyped donors of the cohort, with roughly a sixth of those sequences being non-productive.

Spanning cysteine to phenylalanine, the CDR3 consists of 15 amino acids. The entry retains the CDR3 DNA only, 45 bases that are in frame from base 1. Sequences MDHEN (CDR1) and SYDVKM (CDR2) are obtained from the germline V gene. The library relied on the immunoSEQ multiplex PCR assay. The multiplex PCR relied on a mix of 60 forward primers for TCR Vbeta segments and 13 reverse primers for TCR Jbeta segments. The CDR3 region of rearranged TCR beta genes was amplified from genomic DNA with a multiplex PCR assay. The amplified TCR beta libraries were sequenced on the Illumina HiSeq System as 87-base-pair reads. The study's processing was this. Across the 500 to 750 repertoires, a later analysis counted tens of millions of unique TCR beta chains, 9 million to 14 million of which were shared by at least two donors. Raw reads were error-corrected and collapsed into unique sequences with a nearest-neighbor algorithm that merged closely related sequences to remove PCR and sequencing errors. V, D and J gene segments were assigned by aligning CDR3 sequences to IMGT reference sequences. For a sequence to be retained, at least a six-nucleotide match to both a V gene segment and a J gene segment was required. A rearrangement was called productive if the CDR3 had no stop codons and remained in frame with V and J, and every other rearrangement was called non-productive. Following IMGT convention, CDR3 was defined as the stretch from the second conserved V-encoded cysteine up to the conserved J-encoded phenylalanine. In an earlier analysis of roughly 610 of the donors, sequences lacking an unambiguous match to a single V gene segment were excluded. An earlier analysis of about 590 of the donors classified V segments as functional when productive rearrangements were above 56.7% and as segregating when the standard deviation between donors was above 5%. To diagnose cytomegalovirus status from the catalog of TCR beta chain sequences, a statistical classification framework was built. V and J gene assignment, in a later analysis, came from comparing TCR nucleotide sequences with IMGT/GENE-DB human TR gene sequences. Using the TCRdist pipeline, a later analysis assigned CDR3 sequences along with most-parsimonious VDJ recombination scenarios. A later analysis defined each TCR beta chain by its CDR3 amino acid sequence plus V-gene family, and excluded reads lacking a unique V-gene family. A later analysis removed roughly 590 highly shared, low-generation-probability nucleotide sequences to deal with suspected cross-contamination and a sequencing artifact. A later analysis calculated a clonal expansion index for each public chain from normalized within-repertoire ranks of inferred template counts. In a later analysis, generation probabilities were computed with a VDJ recombination model fitted to out-of-frame rearrangements, and the resulting probabilities were checked against IGoR. In a later analysis, hypergeometric tests were used to score TCR-TCR, TCR-HLA and TCR-CMV co-occurrence, with a repertoire-size bias correction applied to TCR pairs. False discovery rates were estimated in a later analysis by permuting HLA or CMV assignments 20 times. In a later analysis, co-occurring TCRs were grouped with DBSCAN, and TCRdist sequence similarity was added when clustering was performed within HLA-allele-positive subsets. Co-occurrence clustering excluded repertoires with fewer than 30,000 or more than 120,000 public chains, plus five with anomalous nucleotide sharing. TCRdb limited this immuneACCESS table to in-frame rearrangements with V and J called. A share of clones is missing; checked studies link under half to unresolved V genes, and the rest is unexplained. For V, J and clone size, that table is used; D and trimming come from the DNA. This sample has 85,000 to 130,000 clones in its table, and around 75% of those were observed once. The ten largest make up 2.5% to 3% of the sample.

Overall results and qualifications from the work: Correlated functional status among segregating V segments might reflect linkage disequilibrium, but an unknown experimental factor could not be ruled out. Sequencing depth was assumed to be roughly uniform across donors in the presence/absence analyses, though that assumption may not hold. Some IMGT-functional V segments, including TRBV6-2 and TRBV6-3, could not be distinguished by the 87-base-pair reads and were therefore excluded. Broadly in line with IMGT annotations, most TCR beta V segments showed up in productive rearrangements about 87% or about 30% of the time in an earlier analysis of under 700 of the donors. According to a later analysis, most CMV-associated TCR beta chains appeared to be HLA-restricted, and the HLA associations seemed to be driven largely by CMV exposure. A further reported finding was that TCR beta sequences accurately predicted the HLA-A and HLA-B alleles for most subjects in the first cohort. Across donors, most TCR sequences were observed very rarely, whereas some public TCRs were present in many individuals. Cytomegalovirus status was reported to be diagnosed by the classifier with high specificity and sensitivity in both the original and validation cohorts. Three of the identified cytomegalovirus-associated TCR beta chains were confirmed in vitro to be specific for cytomegalovirus antigens. A cluster of highly shared sequence variants was judged likely to represent a technical artifact of the sequencing pipeline. In a later analysis, several top co-occurrence clusters were reported to appear linked to parvovirus B19, influenza, CMV and Epstein-Barr virus. It was suggested by the authors that the approach could potentially be generalized to other disease states and immunological phenotypes. A later analysis found that TCR association rates varied across HLA loci, with DRB1 alleles showing the most associated TCRs and HLA-C alleles the fewest. Approximately 18 rarely observed V segments, including chromosome 9 orphons, were excluded from the earlier analysis of about 500 of the donors because counts were too low. Because HLA typing was unavailable for some donors at each locus, only the typed subset was used in association tests. CMV serostatus was the only immune exposure information available for the cohort. In a later analysis, around 15,000 TCR beta sequences were associated with specific HLA alleles at a false discovery rate of 0.05. The study listed 164 TCR beta chains as associated with cytomegalovirus. Assigning TCR associations to individual alleles was difficult when HLA alleles, especially DR and DQ, strongly co-occurred. According to a later genetic analysis, donors in an Asian-associated ancestry cluster had fewer N-insertions in productive TCRs than the roughly 660-donor mean. In a later genetic analysis, a missense DCLRE1C variant was associated with V-gene and J-gene trimming of TCR beta chains, and the association was replicated in an independent cohort. In a later analysis, HLA-associated TCR beta chains were found to be more clonally expanded and to have lower generation probabilities than equally common non-associated chains. The cohort was sequenced for TCR beta chains only, and without alpha or paired-chain data the features that could be detected were limited.

As to this clone: It has no known antigen specificity. The sample holds no much larger clone one base away, and base qualities are not on file.

The cohort was made up of 500 to 800 healthy bone marrow donors. At the time of sampling, every cohort member was nominally healthy, though immune exposures that went unrecorded were likely present. The donor was CMV seropositive and was included in the group of 289 seropositive cohort members. Each donor provided a peripheral blood sample, and peripheral blood mononuclear cells were used for TCR beta sequencing. The Qiagen DNeasy Blood Extraction Kit was used to extract genomic DNA from the blood cell samples. The receptor chain draws on TRBV28 and TRBJ2-5, with 12 bases aligning to TRBD2. The closer fit of TRBJ2-7 to the DNA end suggests the J call may be wrong. The clonotype comes from a male donor in good health and CMV-seropositive. Sequencing was performed on PBMCs. The DNA sequence reads TGTGCCAGCAGTCAATCTAGCGGGAGGGTCTACGAGCAGTACTTC. Translated, this is CASSQSSGRVYEQYF.